These T cell receptor beta chains were read from a single sample in a study of metastatic and nonmetastatic thyroid tumors. TCRdb recomputed clones from the PCR reads via MiXCR. The table shows about 89,000 clones, with 9.5% to 15% occurring only once. The sample taken for sequencing was tumor tissue. The receptors derive from a female donor with papillary thyroid cancer or a benign thyroid nodule (not recorded which). Some clones in this sample may be carry-over from other donors' samples. Both conserved end residues are part of each CDR3. D genes are given only for firm matches. Rows give clone size only sometimes, using once, few, many, or a class for an expanded clone.

V	D	size	J	CDR3	DNA
TRBV5-1	TRBD2	many	TRBJ2-1	CASSLDGRASDEQFF	TGCGCCAGCAGCTTGGACGGGAGGGCCAGTGATGAGCAGTTCTTC
TRBV5-1	TRBD1	many	TRBJ2-7	CASSLDRVGYEQYF	TGCGCCAGCAGCCTGGACAGGGTCGGGTACGAGCAGTACTTC
TRBV13	.	many	TRBJ1-6	CASSLGGTVDSPLHF	TGTGCCAGCAGCTTAGGGGGGACGGTGGATTCACCCCTCCACTTT
TRBV5-1	.	many	TRBJ2-1	CASSLTNEQFF	TGCGCCAGCAGCTTAACCAATGAGCAGTTCTTC
TRBV30	.	many	TRBJ1-5	CAWSWGDDGSQQPQHF	TGTGCCTGGAGCTGGGGGGACGATGGATCCCAGCAGCCCCAGCATTTT
TRBV18	TRBD2	.	TRBJ2-5	CASSPQREGETQYF	TGTGCCAGCTCACCGCAGCGGGAGGGTGAGACCCAGTACTTC
TRBV6-2/TRBV6-3	.	many	TRBJ2-7	CASSYSIPPREQHF	TGTGCCAGCAGTTACTCCATTCCGCCACGCGAGCAGCACTTC
TRBV28	.	many	TRBJ2-1	CASSQYPSDSPTYRNEQFF	TGTGCCAGCAGTCAATACCCCTCGGACAGCCCCACCTACAGGAATGAGCAGTTCTTC
TRBV28	.	many	TRBJ2-1	CASSRRRTRGYNEQFF	TGTGCCAGCAGCCGTCGACGGACCAGAGGATACAATGAGCAGTTCTTC
TRBV10-3	TRBD2	many	TRBJ2-2	CAISGNSGVGTGELFF	TGTGCCATCAGTGGTAATAGCGGGGTCGGTACCGGGGAGCTGTTTTTT
TRBV29-1	.	many	TRBJ1-2	CSVEDAGVKHGYTF	TGCAGCGTTGAAGATGCCGGGGTCAAGCATGGCTACACCTTC
TRBV5-1	TRBD2	many	TRBJ2-3	CASSLGIAGMTSTDTQYF	TGCGCCAGCAGCTTGGGGATAGCGGGAATGACTAGCACAGATACGCAGTATTTT
TRBV28	.	many	TRBJ1-5	CASSWRNQPQHF	TGTGCCAGCAGTTGGAGGAATCAGCCCCAGCATTTT
TRBV29-1	.	few	TRBJ1-2	CSVAPREGPGYTF	TGCAGCGTTGCGCCTAGGGAGGGACCTGGCTACACCTTC
TRBV20-1	.	.	TRBJ1-2	CSARRINYGYTF	TGCAGTGCCAGAAGGATTAATTATGGCTACACCTTC
TRBV7-6	.	many	TRBJ1-5	CASSPQPRGGFFPQHF	TGTGCCAGCAGCCCACAGCCCCGTGGGGGGTTTTTTCCCCAGCATTTT
TRBV27	.	.	TRBJ2-5	CASSFSGGETQYF	TGTGCCAGCAGTTTTTCGGGTGGTGAGACCCAGTACTTC
TRBV20-1	.	.	TRBJ2-7	CSASRENGYEQYF	TGCAGTGCTAGCCGGGAAAATGGCTACGAGCAGTACTTC
TRBV6-1	.	many	TRBJ1-4	CASSFPQGSRASLFF	TGTGCCAGCAGTTTTCCACAGGGCTCCCGAGCGTCACTGTTTTTT
TRBV19	TRBD1	many	TRBJ1-1	CASSRQGMENTEAFF	TGTGCCAGTAGTAGACAGGGTATGGAGAACACTGAAGCTTTCTTT
TRBV7-2	.	many	TRBJ2-7	CASSLGEAEQYF	TGTGCCAGCAGCTTAGGCGAGGCCGAGCAGTACTTC
TRBV19	TRBD2	many	TRBJ2-1	CASSPGLAGTLGGNEQFF	TGTGCCAGTAGTCCTGGACTAGCGGGCACGCTCGGGGGCAATGAGCAGTTCTTC
TRBV20-1	.	many	TRBJ2-7	CSARGEGTHEQYF	TGCAGTGCTAGAGGGGAAGGAACACACGAGCAGTACTTC
TRBV3-1	TRBD2	many	TRBJ2-1	CASSQELAEAYNEQFF	TGTGCCAGCAGCCAAGAACTAGCGGAGGCCTACAATGAGCAGTTCTTC
TRBV5-5	.	many	TRBJ2-3	CASGIGAGTQYF	TGTGCCAGCGGGATTGGGGCGGGTACGCAGTATTTT
TRBV7-3	TRBD2	many	TRBJ2-1	CASKRTSGSDEQFF	TGTGCCAGCAAACGGACTAGCGGGAGCGATGAGCAGTTCTTC
TRBV7-9	.	.	TRBJ1-2	CASSLDGGFGYTF	TGTGCCAGCAGCCTGGATGGGGGGTTTGGCTACACCTTC
TRBV20-1	TRBD2	many	TRBJ2-7	CSARDSQRGDYEQYF	TGCAGTGCTAGAGATTCCCAGCGGGGGGACTACGAGCAGTACTTC
TRBV19	TRBD1	many	TRBJ2-7	CASTEPKGASQEQYF	TGTGCCAGTACCGAACCCAAGGGGGCATCGCAAGAGCAGTACTTC
TRBV2	TRBD2	many	TRBJ2-5	CASRTPSGRSETQYF	TGTGCCAGCAGGACCCCTAGCGGGAGGTCAGAGACCCAGTACTTC
TRBV2	.	many	TRBJ1-1	CASRITGRAEAFF	TGTGCCAGCAGAATTACAGGGCGGGCTGAAGCTTTCTTT
TRBV19	.	many	TRBJ1-2	CASRQGDYGYTF	TGTGCCAGTAGGCAGGGTGACTATGGCTACACCTTC
TRBV9	TRBD2	many	TRBJ2-7	CASSVGGGTYEQYF	TGTGCCAGCAGCGTAGGGGGAGGGACCTACGAGCAGTACTTC
TRBV6-1	TRBD2	.	TRBJ2-5	CASSVGPGRAGEVDTQYF	TGTGCCAGCAGTGTAGGCCCCGGCCGAGCGGGAGAGGTGGATACCCAGTACTTC
TRBV20-1	.	many	TRBJ2-5	CSARDLRGPTETQYF	TGCAGTGCTAGAGATCTGAGGGGCCCCACAGAGACCCAGTACTTC
TRBV12-3/TRBV12-4	.	many	TRBJ2-7	CASSLGWGPPYEQYF	TGTGCCAGCAGTTTAGGCTGGGGGCCTCCCTACGAGCAGTACTTC